What follows are 9 T cell receptor beta chains derived from one specimen sequenced in a study of blood T cell repertoires in COVID-19. The method was immunoSEQ multiplex PCR; TCRdb's version includes in-frame clones alone and lacks a portion of them. The repertoire consists of more than 95,000 clones, with around 80% occurring once and the leading ten covering 3.5% to 5%. Sequencing was performed on peripheral blood. The source of these receptors is a man aged 55 to 70 with acute or convalescent COVID-19.

The chain has TRBV27 and TRBJ2-2; D gene ambiguous. The CDR3 is 14 residues long. Trimming removed 3 bases from V and 7 bases from J, with 12 bases in between. Germline loops: CDR1 MNHEY, CDR2 SMNVEV (reference sequence). The CDR3 region has the DNA TGTGCCAGCAGTTTTAAGCCTCAATACGGGGAGCTGTTTTTT. Residues: CASSFKPQYGELFF.

CDR3 loop: CASSLDARDSGELFF. The CDR3 DNA reads as TGTGCCAGCAGCTTGGATGCGAGGGATTCCGGGGAGCTGTTTTTT. The J gene is TRBJ2-2, the V gene TRBV5-4; the D gene is possibly TRBD2 (5 bases). Trimming stripped 0 bases from V and 6 bases from J, with 12 bases between. This CDR3 is 15 amino acids long. CDR1 is SGHNT and CDR2 is YYREEE in the germline V gene (reference sequence).

This rearrangement joins TRBV7-6 to TRBJ2-1; the D is unclear. The V gene's germline CDR1 is SGHVS and CDR2 FNYEAQ. This CDR3 spans 11 amino acids. V gave up 3 bases and J gave up 8 bases, with 5 bases separating them. The CDR3 DNA is TGTGCCAGCAGCTTCGTGTATGAGCAGTTCTTC. As protein: CASSFVYEQFF.

The chain couples TRBV5-6 to TRBJ2-7; no firm D call. The CDR3 covers 13 residues. Trimming pared 2 bases from V and 2 bases from J, leaving 8 bases between. Germline CDR1 SGHDT, CDR2 YYEEEE. The CDR3 DNA reads TGTGCCAGCAGCTTCCTTAGAACCTACGAGCAGTACGTC. This encodes CASSFLRTYEQYV.

V usage is TRBV10-3 and J usage is TRBJ1-1; no clear D gene. Germline V gives CDR1 ENHRY, CDR2 SYGVKD. This CDR3 contains 14 residues. V was trimmed by 4 bases and J by 4 bases, leaving 13 bases between them. CDR3 sequence (DNA): TGTGCCATCAGTGTGGGCGGGAAGGTCACTGAAGCTTTCTTT. Translating gives CAISVGGKVTEAFF.

The CDR3, as DNA: TGTGCCAGCAGCCTTAGCCTGATGGGTGGCTACACCTTC. Encoded protein: CASSLSLMGGYTF. The genes are TRBV27 and TRBJ1-2; no definite D call. CDR1 and CDR2 from the germline V gene are MNHEY and SMNVEV (reference sequence). V shed 6 bases and J shed 7 bases, with 15 bases lying between them. The CDR3 extends over 13 amino acids.

The genes are TRBV5-4 and TRBJ2-1; 16 bases map to TRBD2. CDR3 length: 16 amino acids. Germline V gives CDR1 SGHNT, CDR2 YYREEE (reference sequence). Trimming cost V 3 bases and J 9 bases; bases outside gene matches: 6. The CDR3: CASSSGTSGGAAEQFF. The CDR3 DNA follows: TGTGCCAGCAGCTCCGGGACTAGCGGGGGGGCAGCTGAGCAGTTCTTC.

The chain couples TRBV11-2 to TRBJ2-5; 9 bases line up with TRBD1. J gave up 5 bases and V 4 bases, and 11 bases lay outside the gene matches. CDR3 length: 16 amino acids. Germline values: CDR1 SGHAT, CDR2 FQNNGV. The CDR3: CASSSPGTGKGETQYF. Here the CDR3 DNA reads TGTGCCAGCAGCTCTCCTGGGACAGGGAAGGGGGAGACCCAGTACTTC.

The chain combines TRBV5-1 with TRBJ2-2, with D possibly TRBD1 on 5 matching bases. The CDR3 covers 15 residues. Trimming left V 1 base short and J 1 base short, with 8 bases between. Germline CDR1 and CDR2: SGHRS and YFSETQ. This CDR3 reads CASSLPTGNTGELFF. DNA of the CDR3: TGCGCCAGCAGCTTGCCTACAGGGAACACCGGGGAGCTGTTTTTT.